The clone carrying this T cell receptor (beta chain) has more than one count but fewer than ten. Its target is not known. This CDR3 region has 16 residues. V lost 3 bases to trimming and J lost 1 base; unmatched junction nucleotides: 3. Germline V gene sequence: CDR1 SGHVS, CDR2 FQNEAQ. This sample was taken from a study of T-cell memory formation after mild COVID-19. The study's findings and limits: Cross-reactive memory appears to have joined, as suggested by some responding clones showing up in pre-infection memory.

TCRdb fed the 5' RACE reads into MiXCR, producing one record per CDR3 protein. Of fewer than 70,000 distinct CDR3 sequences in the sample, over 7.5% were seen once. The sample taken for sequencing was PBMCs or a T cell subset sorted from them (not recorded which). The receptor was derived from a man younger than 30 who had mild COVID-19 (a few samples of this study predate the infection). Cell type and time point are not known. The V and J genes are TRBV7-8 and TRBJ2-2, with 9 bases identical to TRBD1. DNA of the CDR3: TGTGCCAGCAGCTTTGCGGGACAGGGGAACACCGGGGAGCTGTTTTTT. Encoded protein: CASSFAGQGNTGELFF.